This TCR beta chain was recovered during a study of T cell changes during pregnancy in multiple sclerosis (dated by TCRdb to between 2017 and 2020). Looking at the study overall: Changes in the T cell repertoire over the course of pregnancy were examined in this study in women with multiple sclerosis.

Libraries were made using the immunoSEQ multiplex PCR assay. Held by TCRdb, this immuneACCESS table contains in-frame sequences only and omits some clones. Under half of the omission traces to an unresolved V gene where checked; the cause of the rest is unknown. The sample contains 20,000 to 30,000 clones, approximately 90% of them found a single time. The ten largest make up 0.74% of the sample. As encoded in the germline V gene, CDR1 is MRHNA while CDR2 is SNTAGT. Taken from cysteine to phenylalanine, the CDR3 has 13 residues. Only the CDR3 DNA is retained, 39 bases long and in frame from the first base. V trim: 2 bases; J trim: 5 bases; unmatched bases: 1. For this clone: There is no known antigen for this receptor. No base-level quality is on record; no much larger clone is a single base apart.

The material sequenced was CD4+ T cells from peripheral blood mononuclear cells, taken in the first trimester of pregnancy. Recombination joined TRBV6-4 with TRBJ1-2, with 8 bases matching TRBD1. The sequence was collected from a female donor in good health, enrolled as a control in a pregnancy study. The nucleotides are TGTGCCAGCAGTGACAGGACAGGGTATGGCTACACCTTC. This yields the protein CASSDRTGYGYTF.